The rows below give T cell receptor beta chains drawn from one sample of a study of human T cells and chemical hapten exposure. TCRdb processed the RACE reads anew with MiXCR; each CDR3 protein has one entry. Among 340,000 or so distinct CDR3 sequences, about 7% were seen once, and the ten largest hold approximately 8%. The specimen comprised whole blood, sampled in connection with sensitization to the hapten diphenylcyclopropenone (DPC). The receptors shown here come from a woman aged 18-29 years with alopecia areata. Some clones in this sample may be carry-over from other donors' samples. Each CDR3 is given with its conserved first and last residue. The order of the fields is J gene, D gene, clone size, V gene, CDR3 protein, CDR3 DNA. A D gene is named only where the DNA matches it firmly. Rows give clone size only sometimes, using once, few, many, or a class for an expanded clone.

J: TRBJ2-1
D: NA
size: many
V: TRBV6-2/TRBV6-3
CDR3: CASKGGWSDNEQFF
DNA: TGTGCCAGCAAAGGGGGGTGGTCGGACAATGAGCAGTTCTTC

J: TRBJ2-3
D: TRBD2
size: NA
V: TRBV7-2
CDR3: CASSRSSGGDTQYF
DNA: TGTGCCAGCAGCCGGTCTAGCGGGGGTGATACGCAGTATTTT

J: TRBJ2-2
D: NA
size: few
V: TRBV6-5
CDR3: CASSYSRNTGELFF
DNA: TGTGCCAGCAGTTACTCGAGAAACACCGGGGAGCTGTTTTTT

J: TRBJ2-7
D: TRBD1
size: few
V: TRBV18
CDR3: CASSPGDRVYEQYF
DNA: TGTGCCAGCTCACCGGGGGACAGGGTATACGAGCAGTACTTC

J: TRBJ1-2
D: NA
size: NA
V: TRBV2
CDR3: CASGGAGYGYTF
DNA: TGTGCCAGCGGGGGCGCAGGCTATGGCTACACCTTC

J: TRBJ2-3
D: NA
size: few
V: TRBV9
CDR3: CASSPQIADTQYF
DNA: TGTGCCAGCAGCCCTCAAATAGCAGATACGCAGTATTTT

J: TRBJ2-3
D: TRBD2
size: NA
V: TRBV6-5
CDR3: CASRPLAGGGDTQYF
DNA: TGTGCCAGCAGACCCCTAGCGGGGGGCGGTGATACGCAGTATTTT

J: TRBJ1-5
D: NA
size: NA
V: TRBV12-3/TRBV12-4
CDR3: CASSFGGGPQHF
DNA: TGTGCCAGCAGTTTCGGCGGGGGACCCCAGCATTTT

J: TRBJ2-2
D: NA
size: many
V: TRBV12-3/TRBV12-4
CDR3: CASSLPQSPNTGELFF
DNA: TGTGCCAGCAGTTTACCCCAATCCCCAAACACCGGGGAGCTGTTTTTT

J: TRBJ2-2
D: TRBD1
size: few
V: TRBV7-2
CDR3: CASTQGANANTGELFF
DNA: TGTGCCAGCACCCAGGGGGCGAACGCGAACACCGGGGAGCTGTTTTTT

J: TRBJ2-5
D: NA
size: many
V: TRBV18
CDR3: CASSPTEETQYF
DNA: TGTGCCAGCTCACCGACCGAAGAGACCCAGTACTTC

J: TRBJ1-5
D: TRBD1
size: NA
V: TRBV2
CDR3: CASSERQGDQPQHF
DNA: TGTGCCAGCAGCGAACGACAGGGAGATCAGCCCCAGCATTTT

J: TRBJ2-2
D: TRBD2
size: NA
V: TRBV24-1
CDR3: CATSAQTSGGLKNTGELFF
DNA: TGTGCCACCAGTGCCCAAACTAGCGGGGGCCTCAAGAACACCGGGGAGCTGTTTTTT

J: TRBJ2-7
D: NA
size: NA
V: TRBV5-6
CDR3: CASSSLHYEQYF
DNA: TGTGCCAGCAGCTCTTTGCACTACGAGCAGTACTTC